The 30 T cell receptor beta chains presented below share a single source sample, sequenced in a study of neurological immune-mediated disorders. TCRdb processed the 5' RACE reads anew with MiXCR; each CDR3 protein has one entry. This sample has fewer than 35,000 distinct CDR3 sequences, with 3% to 3.5% found just once. Sequencing was carried out using PBMCs. These receptors were obtained from a woman aged 25-40 years with multiple sclerosis.

Ten or more counts support this clonotype. One end of the junction fails to match germline, which may point to a read error. This chain connects TRBV6-6 to TRBJ1-5, with D tentatively TRBD1 (6 bases). Germline CDR1 MNHNY, CDR2 SVGAGI (reference sequence). This CDR3 has 13 amino acids. This CDR3 is CASTKAGAGPQNF. Written as DNA, the CDR3 is TGTGCCAGCACCAAAGCGGGGGCTGGGCCCCAGAATTTT.

This clonotype was picked up many times. V usage is TRBV20-1 and J usage is TRBJ1-1; D gene ambiguous. CDR1 and CDR2 (germline): DFQATT, SNEGSKA (reference sequence). The germline V and J ends were trimmed by 0 bases and 1 base, with 12 bases remaining between them. This CDR3 spans 15 amino acids. The CDR3 sequence: CSARDVRDSNTEAFF. The CDR3 bases are TGCAGTGCTAGAGATGTGAGGGATTCGAACACTGAAGCTTTCTTT.

This clonotype was seen at least ten times. This chain links TRBV9 with TRBJ2-1; 7 nucleotides match TRBD2. V was pared by 4 bases and J by 4 bases, with 8 bases of the junction left unmatched. In germline, CDR1 is SGDLS, CDR2 YYNGEE. This CDR3 comprises 15 residues. CDR3 coding DNA: TGTGCCAGCAGCCCCCGGGGGGACCAGTACAATGAGCAGTTCTTC. It is translated as CASSPRGDQYNEQFF. The full variable domain, completed using reference TRBV9 and TRBJ2-1, is DSGVTQTPKHLITATGQRVTLRCSPRSGDLSVYWYQQSLDQGLQFLIQYYNGEERAKGNILERFSAQQFPDLHSELNLSSLELGDSALYFCASSPRGDQYNEQFFGPGTRLTVL.

This clonotype was seen at least ten times. The V call is TRBV7-6, the J call TRBJ2-2; TRBD2 is a possible D gene (6 bases). In germline, CDR1 is SGHVS, CDR2 FNYEAQ. This CDR3 spans 14 amino acids. V gave up 5 bases and J gave up 6 bases, with 13 bases separating them. This CDR3 reads CASSTGTLAGELFF. CDR3 bases: TGTGCCAGCAGCACCGGGACTTTGGCCGGGGAGCTGTTTTTT.

The chain recombines TRBV27 with TRBJ1-6; a weak D match, TRBD1 (6 bases). The V end lost 5 bases, the J end lost 7 bases, and 9 bases lay between the germline ends. Germline values: CDR1 MNHEY, CDR2 SMNVEV (reference sequence). This CDR3 has 13 residues. CDR3 region: CASSQTGNSPLHF. The CDR3 DNA is TGTGCCAGCAGTCAAACAGGGAATTCACCCCTCCACTTT.

This clonotype was observed at least ten times. The chain uses TRBV6-5 and TRBJ2-5, with 7 bases matching TRBD1. V dropped 2 bases and J dropped 3; count of bases not matched to a gene: 0. The germline CDR1 and CDR2 sequences are MNHEY and SVGAGI. This CDR3 is built from 13 residues. The CDR3: CASSYGTEETQYF. CDR3 coding DNA: TGTGCCAGCAGTTACGGGACAGAAGAGACCCAGTACTTC.

This clonotype was counted only a few times. A much larger clone differs by one base, so this may be a read error. The gene calls are TRBV20-1 and TRBJ2-4; 7 bases agree with TRBD1. Germline CDR1 and CDR2: DFQATT and SNEGSKA (reference sequence). V shed 5 bases, J shed 10 bases, and the junction held 8 bases outside the gene matches. CDR3 length: 12 amino acids. Here the CDR3 reads CSALTGTKIQYF. In DNA, the CDR3 is TGCAGTGCTCTGACAGGGACGAAAATTCAGTACTTC.

In its sample, this clonotype was seen many times. The chain joins TRBV7-9 to TRBJ2-5; tentatively, D is TRBD1 (6 bases). Between the trimmed V and J ends, which lost 5 bases and 3 bases, there was a span of 13 bases. Germline-derived CDR1 and CDR2 are SEHNR and FQNEAQ (reference sequence). The CDR3 loop spans 14 amino acids. CDR3 DNA: TGTGCCAGCAGCCCCGGACAGAGTGAAGAGACCCAGTACTTC. Its translation: CASSPGQSEETQYF.

This clonotype was seen ten or more times. V and J are TRBV7-2 and TRBJ1-2; no reliable D call. Germline-derived CDR1 and CDR2 are SGHTA and FQGNSA. The V and J ends lost 1 base and 13 bases respectively, with 16 bases between them. This CDR3 comprises 13 residues. In DNA, the CDR3 is TGTGCCAGCAGCTTAGAGGGCGCCCTGGGTCCCACCTTC. This translates into CASSLEGALGPTF.

This clonotype was counted many times. V usage is TRBV20-1 and J usage is TRBJ2-7; D possibly corresponds to TRBD2 (6 bases). Germline V lookup: CDR1 DFQATT, CDR2 SNEGSKA (reference sequence). The CDR3 is 13 residues long. V lost 6 bases to trimming and J lost 3 bases, with 15 bases between them. The CDR3 loop is CSATRNSGYEQYF. CDR3 coding DNA: TGCAGTGCGACCCGGAATAGCGGCTACGAGCAGTACTTC.

This clonotype has a count of ten or more. The CDR3 DNA reads TGTGCCAGCAGCTTAATGGGCGGGGGAGCGGGAGAGACCCAGTACTTC. It codes for CASSLMGGGAGETQYF. The chain employs TRBV7-9 and TRBJ2-5; 7 bases are shared with TRBD2. The ends lost 2 bases at V and 4 bases at J; junction bases unmatched: 10. This CDR3 region has 16 residues. Germline V gene sequence: CDR1 SEHNR, CDR2 FQNEAQ (reference sequence).

This clonotype has at least ten counts. The V and J genes are TRBV11-2 and TRBJ2-7; D is perhaps TRBD2 (6 bases). The CDR3 has 17 residues. The V and J ends lost 2 bases and 2 bases respectively, with 19 bases between them. Germline loops: CDR1 SGHAT, CDR2 FQNNGV. The CDR3 reads CASSLRPQGLTTYEQYF. For the CDR3, the DNA is TGTGCCAGCAGCTTACGACCCCAGGGACTTACAACCTACGAGCAGTACTTC.

This clonotype was observed at least ten times. The chain links TRBV5-1 to TRBJ2-5; D call uncertain. CDR3 size: 13 residues. Germline assignment: CDR1 SGHRS and CDR2 YFSETQ. Trimming took 3 bases from V and 3 from J, leaving 9 bases between them. The CDR3 DNA reads TGCGCCAGCAGCTACGACGGAAAAGAGACCCAGTACTTC. This codes for CASSYDGKETQYF.

By proportion, this clonotype is medium-sized (0.01 to 0.1%). This rearrangement joins TRBV3-1 to TRBJ2-3; D not resolved. The CDR3 covers 13 residues. Trimming shortened V by 7 bases and J by 4 bases, and 12 bases separated the two germline ends. Germline V gene data show CDR1 as LGHDT and CDR2 as YNNKEL (reference sequence). The CDR3: CASTSFSADTQYF. CDR3 nucleotide sequence: TGTGCCAGCACCTCGTTTAGTGCAGATACGCAGTATTTT.

This clonotype was observed a few times. The junction departs from the called germline gene at one end, perhaps through a read error. J is TRBJ1-6 and V is TRBV11-3, with 7 bases that match TRBD1. Germline lookup yields CDR1 SGHNT and CDR2 YENEEA. This CDR3 spans 13 amino acids. The CDR3 bases are TGTGCCAGCAGCGACAGGGTCAATTCACCCCTCAACTTT. Protein sequence: CASSDRVNSPLNF.

This clonotype was seen many times. The chain is built from TRBV7-2 and TRBJ2-3, with D unclear. Germline CDR1 is SGHTA and CDR2 is FQGNSA. The CDR3 extends over 14 amino acids. V was clipped by 1 base and J by 2 bases, with 7 bases between them. The CDR3: CASSLGEDTDTQYF. CDR3 nucleotide sequence: TGTGCCAGCAGCTTAGGCGAAGACACAGATACGCAGTATTTT. The full variable domain, its missing parts supplied by reference TRBV7-2 and TRBJ2-3, is GAGVSQSPSNKVTEKGKDVELRCDPISGHTALYWYRQSLGQGLEFLIYFQGNSAPDKSGLPSDRFSAERTGGSVSTLTIQRTQQEDSAVYLCASSLGEDTDTQYFGPGTRLTVL.

This clonotype was picked up many times. This rearrangement joins TRBV28 to TRBJ2-7; D is undetermined. This CDR3 has 13 amino acids. The germline V gene encodes CDR1 MDHEN and CDR2 SYDVKM. V dropped 6 bases and J dropped 3 bases, with 12 bases sitting between them. CDR3 coding DNA: TGTGCCAGCAGCTTAGGGCGGAACTACGAGCAGTACTTC. Translation gives CASSLGRNYEQYF.

This clonotype came up many times. The rearrangement links TRBV29-1 to TRBJ2-2; D might be TRBD1 (5 bases). V dropped 6 bases and J dropped 3 bases, with 14 bases sitting between them. CDR3 length equals 14 residues. Per the germline V gene, CDR1 is SQVTM and CDR2 is ANQGSEA. The CDR3 DNA sequence: TGCAGCGTGGGGCCCTTAGGGGACACCGGGGAGCTGTTTTTT. This codes for CSVGPLGDTGELFF.

This clonotype appeared many times. The V gene is TRBV6-2 or TRBV6-3, the J gene TRBJ1-1; no definite D call. Trimming removed 6 bases at V and 1 base at J, with 6 bases between. The CDR3 is 12 residues long. The germline V gene has CDR1 MNHEY and CDR2 SVGEGT. As DNA, the CDR3 is TGTGCCAGCAGCCGACAGAACACTGAAGCTTTCTTT. Residues: CASSRQNTEAFF.

This clonotype was detected many times. J is TRBJ2-3 and V is TRBV24-1; D is unresolved. Germline CDR1 KGHDR, CDR2 SFDVKD. V gave up 2 bases and J gave up 4 bases, with 9 bases separating them. The CDR3 extends over 14 amino acids. The CDR3 coding sequence is TGTGCCACCAGTGATTCTCGGGCCCCAGATACGCAGTATTTT. It encodes CATSDSRAPDTQYF.

This clonotype was found many times. The CDR3 spells CASSKLAGGPGPGELFF. As DNA, the CDR3 is TGTGCCAGCAGCAAACTAGCGGGAGGGCCGGGACCCGGGGAGCTGTTTTTT. This chain connects TRBV7-2 to TRBJ2-2; 13 nucleotides match TRBD2. CDR3 size: 17 residues. V trimming: 5 bases; J trimming: 6 bases; junction bases outside the gene matches: 9. Germline V gene sequence: CDR1 SGHTA, CDR2 FQGNSA. Combining the CDR3 with reference TRBV7-2 and TRBJ2-2 gives the whole variable domain GAGVSQSPSNKVTEKGKDVELRCDPISGHTALYWYRQSLGQGLEFLIYFQGNSAPDKSGLPSDRFSAERTGGSVSTLTIQRTQQEDSAVYLCASSKLAGGPGPGELFFGEGSRLTVL.

In its sample, this clonotype ranks as medium-sized. The chain links TRBV15 to TRBJ2-2; 8 bases align to TRBD2. This CDR3 spans 14 amino acids. Germline lookup yields CDR1 LNHNV and CDR2 YYDKDF (reference sequence). Unmatched junction bases numbered 7, after V lost 8 bases and J lost 5 bases. The CDR3 sequence is CATLGASGTGELFF. In nucleotides, the CDR3 is TGTGCCACCCTCGGGGCTAGCGGGACCGGGGAGCTGTTTTTT.

This clonotype appeared many times. This chain connects TRBV20-1 to TRBJ2-5, with D perhaps TRBD2 (5 bases). V dropped 0 bases and J dropped 5 bases, with 13 bases sitting between them. This CDR3 is built from 14 residues. Looked up from germline, CDR1 is DFQATT and CDR2 is SNEGSKA (reference sequence). CDR3 nucleotides: TGCAGTGCTAGAGATCCGGGGAGAGGGGAGACCCAGTACTTC. Its translation: CSARDPGRGETQYF.

The sample holds many counts of this clonotype. V usage is TRBV6-5 and J usage is TRBJ2-7; D remains ambiguous. Germline V CDR1 and CDR2: MNHEY, SVGAGI. The CDR3 is 14 amino acids. Trimming shortened V by 6 bases and J by 5 bases, and 17 bases separated the two germline ends. CDR3 DNA sequence: TGTGCCAGCAGCCTTTCCTCCTGGGCCCACGAGCAGTACTTC. This gives the protein CASSLSSWAHEQYF.

The chain is built from TRBV18 and TRBJ2-5; 7 bases line up with TRBD1. V shed 6 bases, J shed 3 bases, and the junction held 10 bases outside the gene matches. Per germline, CDR1 KGHSH and CDR2 LQKENI. This CDR3 comprises 15 residues. The CDR3 sequence is CASSPLAGTEETQYF. In DNA, the CDR3 is TGTGCCAGCTCGCCATTGGCCGGGACAGAAGAGACCCAGTACTTC.

There are many counts of this clonotype. V usage is TRBV12-5 and J usage is TRBJ2-4, with D uncertain. CDR1 is LGHNT and CDR2 is FRNRAP in the germline V gene. The CDR3 sequence is 16 residues long. The V and J ends lost 5 bases and 6 bases respectively, with 20 bases between them. This chain's CDR3 is CASGLLSPAPPNIQYF. Written as DNA, the CDR3 is TGTGCTAGTGGTCTCCTGAGTCCGGCCCCTCCAAACATTCAGTACTTC. Full variable domain (missing parts from reference TRBV12-5 and TRBJ2-4): DARVTQTPRHKVTEMGQEVTMRCQPILGHNTVFWYRQTMMQGLELLAYFRNRAPLDDSGMPKDRFSAEMPDATLATLKIQPSEPRDSAVYFCASGLLSPAPPNIQYFGAGTRLSVL.

Many counts were recorded for this clonotype. The rearrangement links TRBV12-3 or TRBV12-4 to TRBJ2-1; 10 bases agree with TRBD1. This CDR3 region has 15 residues. J gave up 4 bases and V 5 bases, and 5 bases lay outside the gene matches. In DNA, the CDR3 is TGTGCCAGCAGTCAGGGACAGGGGATTTACAATGAGCAGTTCTTC. This codes for CASSQGQGIYNEQFF.

This clonotype was observed many times. The rearrangement links TRBV20-1 to TRBJ1-2, with TRBD1 as a possible D gene (6 bases). Germline CDR1 DFQATT, CDR2 SNEGSKA (reference sequence). This CDR3 has 12 residues. Trimming cost V 2 bases and J 3 bases, with 7 bases left between them. CDR3 in DNA: TGCAGTGCTAGAAAGGGGGACTATGGCTACACCTTC. Protein: CSARKGDYGYTF.

There are many counts of this clonotype. The chain uses TRBV5-1 and TRBJ2-7; 7 nucleotides match TRBD1. The CDR3 has 16 amino acids. From germline, CDR1 is SGHRS and CDR2 YFSETQ. V shed 4 bases and J 1 base; nucleotides not matched to a gene: 11. CDR3 in DNA: TGCGCCAGCAGCCCCCGTCTCGGACAGGTTTCCTACGAGCAGTACTTC. Protein product: CASSPRLGQVSYEQYF.

This clonotype occurred many times. This chain uses TRBV6-5 with TRBJ2-7; D remains unclear. Trimming took off 2 bases at V and 0 bases at J, with 8 bases between the two ends. CDR1 is MNHEY and CDR2 is SVGAGI in the germline V gene. This CDR3 spans 14 amino acids. The CDR3 here is CASSYAGASYEQYF. DNA of the CDR3: TGTGCCAGCAGTTACGCCGGTGCCTCCTACGAGCAGTACTTC.